Each of the 5 T cell receptor beta chains below was sequenced from the same sample in a study of read filtering for tumor transcriptome and immune sequencing (dated by TCRdb to 2020 to 2021). Instrument on record: Illumina HiSeq 4000. TCR libraries were built from roughly 370 ng RNA with the Immunoverse kit, using molecular barcoded adaptors covering alpha/delta and beta/gamma chains. The public reads were run again by TCRdb, first through fastp at Q25 and then through MiXCR, and only productive beta chains were kept. Every entry covers one CDR3 protein and lists the most common genes and DNA from its rows. This sample has some 62,000 distinct CDR3 sequences in its table, and approximately 15% of those were observed once. The ten largest make up 45% to 50% of the sample. The material sequenced was a population of CD138-negative cells sorted from bone marrow. The cell subset or site label of this sample denotes: bone marrow mononuclear cells depleted of CD138+ plasma/myeloma cells by negative magnetic selection. These receptors originate from a donor at least 40 years old with multiple myeloma.

This clonotype was picked up many times. The CDR3 sequence: CATSDPRTGPYEQYF. Here the CDR3 DNA reads TGTGCCACCAGTGACCCTCGGACGGGCCCCTACGAGCAGTACTTC. The chain is built from TRBV24-1 and TRBJ2-7, with no clear D. Germline V gene lookup returns CDR1 KGHDR and CDR2 SFDVKD. The CDR3 is 15 residues long. V lost 4 bases and J lost 2, with 14 bases in between.

This clonotype was found a few times. The CDR3, as DNA: TGTGCCAGCAGCTTAGGCGGGGCGAATGAGCAGTTCTTC. Its translation: CASSLGGANEQFF. V usage is TRBV7-2 and J usage is TRBJ2-1; D is perhaps TRBD2 (6 bases). Deletions cut 1 base from V and 7 bases from J, with 8 bases between. The length of the CDR3 is 13 residues. Germline lookup yields CDR1 SGHTA and CDR2 FQGNSA.

In its sample, this clonotype was seen many times. The rearrangement joins TRBV6-2 or TRBV6-3 to TRBJ1-5; weak D call: TRBD1 (5 bases). The germline V gene encodes CDR1 MNHEY and CDR2 SVGEGT. The CDR3 is made up of 15 amino acids. Trimming removed 0 bases from V and 0 bases from J, with 6 bases in between. This CDR3 reads CASSYSTASNQPQHF. The CDR3 region has the DNA TGTGCCAGCAGTTACTCGACAGCTAGCAATCAGCCCCAGCATTTT.

There are many counts of this clonotype. The gene calls are TRBV11-2 and TRBJ1-4; D is perhaps TRBD1 (5 bases). This CDR3 has 15 residues. Trimming pared 5 bases from V and 5 bases from J, leaving 15 bases between. The germline V gene has CDR1 SGHAT and CDR2 FQNNGV. CDR3 region: CASSLAGAGNEKLFF. The CDR3 nucleotides are TGTGCCAGCAGCCTCGCTGGGGCCGGGAATGAAAAACTGTTTTTT.

This clonotype was observed many times. The rearrangement joins TRBV12-3 or TRBV12-4 to TRBJ1-6; 9 nucleotides line up with TRBD1. V was clipped by 5 bases and J by 6 bases; unmatched bases: 8. The CDR3 contains 16 residues. Here the CDR3 DNA reads TGTGCCAGCAGTCATCGTATACAGGGGGCTAATTCACCCCTCCACTTT. As protein: CASSHRIQGANSPLHF.